What follows are 2 T cell receptor beta chains derived from one specimen sequenced in a study of T cells after yellow fever vaccination. Each CDR3 protein gets one entry after TCRdb re-called the 5' RACE reads with MiXCR. The sample lists 300,000 or so distinct CDR3 sequences, roughly 8.4% seen once, with under 20% in the top ten. This sample comprised PBMCs, obtained approximately 47 days after the first yellow fever vaccination. These receptors all stem from a man aged 18-30 years who received the YFV17D yellow fever vaccine.

This rearrangement joins TRBV5-1 to TRBJ1-6, with 7 bases aligning to TRBD1. The CDR3 sequence is 15 residues long. V gave up 3 bases and J gave up 5 bases; unmatched junction bases: 5. Germline V gene lookup returns CDR1 SGHRS and CDR2 YFSETQ. The CDR3 is CASSWGDRDNSPLHF. The CDR3 DNA is TGCGCCAGCAGCTGGGGTGACAGGGATAATTCACCCCTCCACTTT.

This clonotype was recorded at least ten times. The genes are TRBV25-1 and TRBJ1-6; D not certain. CDR1 is MGHDK and CDR2 is SYGVNS in the germline V gene. The CDR3 contains 14 residues. V gave up 6 bases and J gave up 0 bases, with 6 bases separating them. CDR3 sequence: CASRESSYNSPLHF. The CDR3 nucleotides are TGTGCCAGCAGAGAGAGCTCCTATAATTCACCCCTCCACTTT. Together with reference TRBV25-1 and TRBJ1-6, the CDR3 gives the full variable domain: EADIYQTPRYLVIGTGKKITLECSQTMGHDKMYWYQQDPGMELHLIHYSYGVNSTEKGDLSSESTVSRIRTEHFPLTLESARPSHTSQYLCASRESSYNSPLHFGNGTRLTVT.